The 10 T cell receptor beta chains below come from one sample, sequenced in a study of PD-1 blockade in classical Hodgkin lymphoma. Using immunoSEQ multiplex PCR, the repertoire was profiled, and TCRdb retains in-frame clones only, with some absent. The data hold around 20,000 clones, with roughly 80% observed a single time. Each patient relapsed following autologous stem cell transplantation, and prior brentuximab vedotin exposure differed. The sequenced sample was peripheral blood mononuclear cells (PBMCs), obtained at baseline. Receptors originate from a human donor with classical Hodgkin lymphoma.

The V and J genes are TRBV18 and TRBJ2-3, with 15 bases matching TRBD2. With V trimmed by 1 base and J by 4 bases, 0 bases remained unmatched. Germline values: CDR1 KGHSH, CDR2 LQKENI. The CDR3 is made up of 16 amino acids. In nucleotides, the CDR3 is TGTGCCAGCTCACCACGGACTAGCGGGGGGGCAGATACGCAGTATTTT. Its translation: CASSPRTSGGADTQYF.

The gene calls are TRBV15 and TRBJ1-6; no clear D gene. The ends were cut back, 2 bases at V and 7 bases at J, with 21 bases in the middle. This CDR3 has 18 amino acids. Per germline, CDR1 LNHNV and CDR2 YYDKDF (reference sequence). CDR3 region: CATSRPSGGGRGNSPLHF. DNA for the CDR3: TGTGCCACCAGCAGACCCTCGGGAGGCGGCCGAGGGAATTCACCCCTCCACTTT.

The rearrangement links TRBV27 to TRBJ1-6, with D perhaps TRBD1 (5 bases). This CDR3 is built from 17 residues. Between the trimmed V and J ends, which lost 4 bases and 0 bases, there was a span of 13 bases. Looked up from germline, CDR1 is MNHEY and CDR2 is SMNVEV (reference sequence). The CDR3 DNA reads TGTGCCAGCAGTTCCATCACAGGACGCTCCTATAATTCACCCCTCCACTTT. It encodes CASSSITGRSYNSPLHF.

This chain connects TRBV18 to TRBJ1-1; D perhaps matches TRBD1 (6 bases). CDR3 size: 15 residues. V lost 3 bases to trimming and J lost 0 bases, with 11 bases between them. Germline V lookup: CDR1 KGHSH, CDR2 LQKENI. The CDR3 loop reads CASSPLPGVNTEAFF. The CDR3 DNA follows: TGTGCCAGCTCACCTCTCCCAGGGGTGAACACTGAAGCTTTCTTT.

A few counts support this clone. The rearrangement uses TRBV7-8 and TRBJ2-7, with D possibly matching TRBD1 (6 bases). The length of the CDR3 is 14 residues. Germline loops: CDR1 SGHVS, CDR2 FQNEAQ. V dropped 3 bases and J dropped 0 bases, with 9 bases sitting between them. The CDR3 sequence: CASSFDRSSYEQYF. The CDR3 DNA reads as TGTGCCAGCAGCTTCGACAGGTCCTCCTACGAGCAGTACTTC.

The rearrangement uses TRBV5-6 and TRBJ1-5; D possibly corresponds to TRBD1 (6 bases). Germline CDR1 and CDR2: SGHDT and YYEEEE. This CDR3 has 13 residues. V lost 1 base and J lost 5, with 7 bases in between. The CDR3 loop reads CASSLPGDQPQHF. The CDR3 nucleotides read TGTGCCAGCAGCTTGCCAGGGGATCAGCCCCAGCATTTT.

The CDR3 DNA is TGTGCCAGCAGCTTGGTAGTTTTAGGTGGCTACACCTTC. Encoded protein: CASSLVVLGGYTF. This chain links TRBV5-6 with TRBJ1-2; D remains unclear. Trimming cost V 0 bases and J 7 bases, with 10 bases left between them. There are 13 residues in the CDR3. Germline V gene lookup returns CDR1 SGHDT and CDR2 YYEEEE.

This chain joins TRBV28 and TRBJ1-2; D is uncertain. The CDR3 consists of 11 residues. Trimming took off 3 bases at V and 7 bases at J, with 6 bases between the two ends. In germline, CDR1 is MDHEN, CDR2 SYDVKM. The CDR3 nucleotides are TGTGCCAGCAGTTTTAAGGGTGGCTACACCTTC. Translated: CASSFKGGYTF.

This chain connects TRBV25-1 to TRBJ2-2; D unclear. Between the trimmed V and J ends, which lost 6 bases and 6 bases, there was a span of 8 bases. The germline V gene encodes CDR1 MGHDK and CDR2 SYGVNS. There are 12 residues in the CDR3. The CDR3 region has the DNA TGTGCCAGCAGATGGCACGCCGGGGAGCTGTTTTTT. Translation gives CASRWHAGELFF.

This sequence joins TRBV30 and TRBJ1-1; D not resolved. The CDR3 spans 13 residues. In germline, CDR1 is GTSNPN, CDR2 SVGIG (reference sequence). V was pared by 0 bases and J by 4 bases, with 9 bases between. The CDR3 protein is CAWSVQGFTEAFF. DNA of the CDR3: TGTGCCTGGAGTGTACAAGGGTTCACTGAAGCTTTCTTT.